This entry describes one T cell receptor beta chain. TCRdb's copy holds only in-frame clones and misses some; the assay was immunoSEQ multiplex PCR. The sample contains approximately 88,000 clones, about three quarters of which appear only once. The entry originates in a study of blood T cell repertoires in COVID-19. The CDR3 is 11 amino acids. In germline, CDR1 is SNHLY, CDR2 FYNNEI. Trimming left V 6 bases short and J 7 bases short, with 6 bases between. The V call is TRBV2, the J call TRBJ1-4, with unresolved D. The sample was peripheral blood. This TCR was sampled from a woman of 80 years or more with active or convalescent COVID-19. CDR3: CASRTIEKLFF. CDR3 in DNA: TGTGCCAGCAGAACAATTGAAAAACTGTTTTTT.